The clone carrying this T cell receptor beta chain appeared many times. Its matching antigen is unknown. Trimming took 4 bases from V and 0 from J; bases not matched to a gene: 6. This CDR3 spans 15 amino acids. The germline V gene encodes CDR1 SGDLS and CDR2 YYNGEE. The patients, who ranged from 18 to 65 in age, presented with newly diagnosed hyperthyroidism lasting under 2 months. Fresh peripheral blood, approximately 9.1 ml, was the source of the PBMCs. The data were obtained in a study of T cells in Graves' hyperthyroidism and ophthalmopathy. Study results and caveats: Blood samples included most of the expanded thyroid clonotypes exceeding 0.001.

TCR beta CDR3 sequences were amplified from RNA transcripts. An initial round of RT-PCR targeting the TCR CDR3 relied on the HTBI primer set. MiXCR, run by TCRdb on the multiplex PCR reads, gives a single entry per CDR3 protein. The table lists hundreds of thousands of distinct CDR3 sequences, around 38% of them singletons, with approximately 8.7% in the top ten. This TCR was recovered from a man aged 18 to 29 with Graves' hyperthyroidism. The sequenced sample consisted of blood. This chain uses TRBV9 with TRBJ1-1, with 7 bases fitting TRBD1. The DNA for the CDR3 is TGTGCCAGCAGCCCCCGGGGACAGATGAACACTGAAGCTTTCTTT. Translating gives CASSPRGQMNTEAFF.